The rows below give T cell receptor beta chains drawn from one sample of a study of blood T cell repertoires in COVID-19. The table came from immunoSEQ multiplex PCR; TCRdb's copy has only in-frame clones and leaves some out. Here the sample spans 15,000 to 20,000 clones, more than 70% being singletons. The sequenced sample was peripheral blood. These receptors were collected from a human donor in a cohort sampled during active COVID-19. The CDR3 runs from the conserved cysteine through the conserved F or W.

v_call: TRBV9
j_call: TRBJ2-7
cdr3_aa: CASSVQSGAPEQYF

v_call: TRBV18
j_call: TRBJ1-6
cdr3_aa: CASSSSGTGDNSPLHF

v_call: TRBV7-8
j_call: TRBJ1-4
cdr3_aa: CASSLGTGGEKLFF

v_call: TRBV5-6
j_call: TRBJ2-1
cdr3_aa: CASSVPYRGPPNEQFF

v_call: TRBV28
j_call: TRBJ1-2
cdr3_aa: CASSLDRGLRSGGYTF

v_call: TRBV3-1/TRBV3-2
j_call: TRBJ1-1
cdr3_aa: CASSQVAGEAFF

v_call: TRBV5-1
j_call: TRBJ2-2
cdr3_aa: CASSLTPTGGPGELFF

v_call: TRBV28
j_call: TRBJ1-2
cdr3_aa: CASRLSPGEGDYGYTF

v_call: TRBV2
j_call: TRBJ1-1
cdr3_aa: CASSGQGGTEAFF

v_call: TRBV5-1
j_call: TRBJ1-1
cdr3_aa: CASSLSLNTEAFF

v_call: TRBV6-5
j_call: TRBJ2-1
cdr3_aa: CASRIRESSYNEQFF

v_call: TRBV5-1
j_call: TRBJ2-1
cdr3_aa: CASSFRTSGGVTYNEQFF

v_call: TRBV27
j_call: TRBJ2-3
cdr3_aa: CASQLVGTDTQYF

v_call: TRBV27
j_call: TRBJ1-1
cdr3_aa: CASSLNRWIMNTEAFF

v_call: TRBV6-5
j_call: TRBJ2-1
cdr3_aa: CAILGRGNNEQFF

v_call: TRBV30
j_call: TRBJ1-2
cdr3_aa: CAWWGVGGYTF

v_call: TRBV27
j_call: TRBJ1-1
cdr3_aa: CASSEGVPNTEAFF

v_call: TRBV19
j_call: TRBJ2-1
cdr3_aa: CASCTSGRGQGFDEQFF

v_call: TRBV29-1
j_call: TRBJ2-7
cdr3_aa: CSVGLSSYEQYF

v_call: TRBV6-2/TRBV6-3
j_call: TRBJ1-1
cdr3_aa: CASSKRRDGEAFF

v_call: TRBV5-4
j_call: TRBJ2-4
cdr3_aa: CASSSPGNIQYF

v_call: TRBV6-2/TRBV6-3
j_call: TRBJ2-7
cdr3_aa: CASSPRASHSYEQYF

v_call: TRBV7-8
j_call: TRBJ2-1
cdr3_aa: CASSPYGTSGADEQFF

v_call: TRBV7-2
j_call: TRBJ2-5
cdr3_aa: CASSLVSGGGTQYF

v_call: TRBV5-1
j_call: TRBJ2-7
cdr3_aa: CASSFSSGGFSYEQYF

v_call: TRBV5-4
j_call: TRBJ1-1
cdr3_aa: CASRFGTGISEAFF

v_call: TRBV6-6
j_call: TRBJ1-4
cdr3_aa: CASSIDTAREKLFF

v_call: TRBV28
j_call: TRBJ1-3
cdr3_aa: CASSFGGGFVARNTIYF

v_call: TRBV11-2
j_call: TRBJ1-2
cdr3_aa: CASSADRTSGGYTF

v_call: TRBV28
j_call: TRBJ1-6
cdr3_aa: CASSSWEALHF

v_call: TRBV7-9
j_call: TRBJ1-4
cdr3_aa: CASSLVGRENEKLFF

v_call: TRBV5-4
j_call: TRBJ2-3
cdr3_aa: CASSYQGADTQYF

v_call: TRBV19
j_call: TRBJ1-5
cdr3_aa: CASSIRDRGHQPQHF

v_call: TRBV14
j_call: TRBJ2-3
cdr3_aa: CASSQALSGGADTQYF

v_call: TRBV2
j_call: TRBJ1-1
cdr3_aa: CASSVSTGMNTEAFF

v_call: TRBV18
j_call: TRBJ1-1
cdr3_aa: CASSPVIRGATEAFF

v_call: TRBV12-5
j_call: TRBJ1-5
cdr3_aa: CASGSGDQPQHF

v_call: TRBV3-1/TRBV3-2
j_call: TRBJ1-1
cdr3_aa: CASSQEEGYTEAFF

v_call: TRBV14
j_call: TRBJ1-1
cdr3_aa: CASSHYRGQGNTEAFF

v_call: TRBV4-3
j_call: TRBJ2-1
cdr3_aa: CASSQDQGLAGSEQFF